This TCR beta chain was identified in a study of blood T cell repertoires in COVID-19. About the study: Acute-phase and convalescent COVID-19 samples originated in the United States, Italy and Spain. T cells, B-cell-depleted T cells, or PBMCs supplied cDNA or gDNA.

In the authors' workflow: Nucleated cell number was recorded as an estimate derived from reference gene primer amplification. Clones were sequenced by immunoSEQ multiplex PCR, and TCRdb holds only the in-frame ones, with some missing. D and trimming were read from the DNA, whereas the V and J calls and clone size are those reported in that table. Among some 150,000 clones listed, 85% to 90% were seen once. The clonotype was recovered from a woman aged 60-75 years with acute or convalescent COVID-19. The sequenced sample consisted of peripheral blood.

The CDR3: CASRTGRNTEAFF. CDR3 bases: TGTGCCAGCAGAACAGGGAGGAACACTGAAGCTTTCTTT. The chain joins TRBV12-3 or TRBV12-4 to TRBJ1-1; D is possibly TRBD1 (6 bases). V lost 6 bases and J 1 base, leaving 9 bases between the germline ends. The CDR3 is made up of 13 amino acids.